These 30 T cell receptor beta chains originate from one sample sequenced in a study of vaccination effects on CD4 cells after COVID-19. In the ViraFEST assay, antigen-specific CD4+ clonotypes were identified by expansion after peptide-pool stimulation. Upon completion of roughly ten days in culture, CD4+ T cells were isolated. Either the BNT162b2 or mRNA-1273 vaccine was given to participants in two doses. Their recognized antigens are unknown. Assay used: immunoSEQ multiplex PCR; TCRdb lists only in-frame clones, some missing. The profile covers more than 9,500 clones, with roughly 71% appearing a single time and 8% to 10% taken by the ten largest. The source was CD4+ T cells from PBMCs cultured with SARS-CoV-2 spike peptides, collected after COVID-19 vaccination. The receptor source for this set is a human donor who received a COVID-19 vaccine.

The chain couples TRBV5-1 to TRBJ1-1; D gene unclear. This CDR3 spans 11 amino acids. Trimming removed 2 bases from V and 5 bases from J, with 4 bases in between. CDR1 is SGHRS and CDR2 is YFSETQ in the germline V gene. The CDR3 region has the DNA TGCGCCAGCAGCTTTGAGACTGAAGCTTTCTTT. Its protein product is CASSFETEAFF.

This clone was observed a handful of times. The chain uses TRBV4-3 and TRBJ1-6; 7 bases align to TRBD1. J was trimmed by 9 bases and V by 0 bases; bases with no gene match: 5. Germline CDR1 is LGHNA and CDR2 is YSLEER. This CDR3 is built from 15 residues. CDR3 region: CASSQDFQGVSPLHF. The DNA for the CDR3 is TGCGCCAGCAGCCAAGATTTCCAGGGGGTTTCACCCCTCCACTTT.

This chain connects TRBV29-1 to TRBJ1-2; D possibly corresponds to TRBD1 (6 bases). Germline CDR1 is SQVTM and CDR2 is ANQGSEA. The V and J ends lost 7 bases and 6 bases respectively, with 15 bases between them. This CDR3 spans 12 amino acids. The DNA of the CDR3 is TGCAGCGCCTCCGGGGCAGGGGATGGCTACACCTTC. Translation gives CSASGAGDGYTF.

This chain uses TRBV6-5 with TRBJ2-5; tentative D call: TRBD2 (6 bases). The germline V and J ends were trimmed by 4 bases and 4 bases, with 13 bases remaining between them. CDR3 length: 14 residues. Per the germline V gene, CDR1 is MNHEY and CDR2 is SVGAGI. CDR3 residues: CASSLLAMGETQYF. DNA for the CDR3: TGTGCCAGCAGTTTGCTAGCGATGGGAGAGACCCAGTACTTC.

This chain links TRBV3-1 (or the pseudogene TRBV3-2) with TRBJ2-3; 11 bases are shared with TRBD2. Germline V gene sequence: CDR1 LGHDT, CDR2 YNNKEL (reference sequence). The CDR3 sequence is 19 residues long. The ends lost 4 bases at V and 6 bases at J; junction bases unmatched: 18. The CDR3 DNA follows: TGTGCCAGCAGCCTAAGCGGCCTAGCGGGGGGACCATGGACGGATACGCAGTATTTT. Protein sequence: CASSLSGLAGGPWTDTQYF.

The chain links TRBV20-1 to TRBJ2-7; 10 bases are shared with TRBD2. Germline values: CDR1 DFQATT, CDR2 SNEGSKA (reference sequence). The CDR3 sequence is 11 residues long. J lost 5 bases, V lost 8 bases, and 3 bases had no gene match. The CDR3 here is CSPTSGHEQYF. CDR3 nucleotide sequence: TGCAGTCCGACTAGCGGGCACGAGCAGTACTTC.

There are a few counts of this clone. V gene TRBV30 combines with J gene TRBJ1-2, with D unresolved. From germline, CDR1 is GTSNPN and CDR2 SVGIG (reference sequence). This CDR3 region has 12 residues. Trimming pared 1 base from V and 7 bases from J, leaving 10 bases between. The CDR3 DNA sequence: TGTGCCTGGAGTGCCCCTACGGGTGGCTACACCTTC. Translation gives CAWSAPTGGYTF.

The chain links TRBV6-5 to TRBJ1-6; 9 bases line up with TRBD1. Germline loops: CDR1 MNHEY, CDR2 SVGAGI. This CDR3 contains 14 residues. V shed 6 bases and J 10 bases; nucleotides not matched to a gene: 7. The CDR3 protein is CASSWDRVTSPLHF. DNA of the CDR3: TGTGCCAGCAGCTGGGACAGGGTTACCTCACCCCTCCACTTT.

The V gene is TRBV4-2, the J gene TRBJ1-1, with D maybe TRBD1 (6 bases). The germline V gene encodes CDR1 LGHNA and CDR2 YNFKEQ. V gave up 3 bases and J gave up 3 bases, with 11 bases separating them. The CDR3 has 14 amino acids. CDR3 sequence reads: CASSHQGSDTEAFF. In DNA, the CDR3 is TGTGCCAGCAGCCACCAGGGGTCCGACACTGAAGCTTTCTTT.

The rearrangement uses TRBV29-1 and TRBJ2-5, with D tentatively TRBD2 (5 bases). V lost 3 bases, J lost 4 bases, and 12 bases lay in between. The CDR3 has 13 amino acids. Germline V gene sequence: CDR1 SQVTM, CDR2 ANQGSEA. CDR3 residues: CSVDRGIGETQYF. The CDR3 DNA is TGCAGCGTTGATCGGGGTATAGGAGAGACCCAGTACTTC. Together with reference TRBV29-1 and TRBJ2-5, the CDR3 gives the full variable domain: SAVISQKPSRDICQRGTSLTIQCQVDSQVTMMFWYRQQPGQSLTLIATANQGSEATYESGFVIDKFPISRPNLTFSTLTVSNMSPEDSSIYLCSVDRGIGETQYFGPGTRLLVL.

V is TRBV6-5 and J is TRBJ2-7, with no clear D. The germline V gene has CDR1 MNHEY and CDR2 SVGAGI. The CDR3 is made up of 13 amino acids. Between the trimmed V and J ends, which lost 6 bases and 1 base, there was a span of 10 bases. DNA of the CDR3: TGTGCCAGCAGCCCGGACCGATCCTACGAGCAGTACTTC. Its protein product is CASSPDRSYEQYF.

The chain links TRBV7-2 to TRBJ2-3, with D perhaps TRBD2 (6 bases). V lost 2 bases, J lost 5 bases, and 23 bases lay in between. The CDR3 consists of 18 residues. Germline CDR1 is SGHTA and CDR2 is FQGNSA. CDR3 in amino acids: CASSLRGGTGRLEDTQYF. CDR3 DNA sequence: TGTGCCAGCAGCTTAAGGGGTGGGACTGGGAGATTGGAAGATACGCAGTATTTT. Full variable domain (outside the CDR3, taken from reference TRBV7-2 and TRBJ2-3): GAGVSQSPSNKVTEKGKDVELRCDPISGHTALYWYRQSLGQGLEFLIYFQGNSAPDKSGLPSDRFSAERTGGSVSTLTIQRTQQEDSAVYLCASSLRGGTGRLEDTQYFGPGTRLTVL.

This chain joins TRBV4-2 and TRBJ1-1; no firm D call. Germline lookup yields CDR1 LGHNA and CDR2 YNFKEQ. Trimming removed 0 bases at V and 1 base at J, with 9 bases between. This CDR3 is 15 amino acids long. The CDR3 nucleotides read TGTGCCAGCAGCCAAGATCTTTGGACGAACACTGAAGCTTTCTTT. This translates into CASSQDLWTNTEAFF.

The V call is TRBV2, the J call TRBJ2-2; possibly TRBD2 for D (5 bases). Trimming shortened V by 6 bases and J by 3 bases, and 11 bases separated the two germline ends. This CDR3 spans 14 amino acids. The germline V gene has CDR1 SNHLY and CDR2 FYNNEI. DNA for the CDR3: TGTGCCAGCAGGGTGGAGAGGGACACCGGGGAGCTGTTTTTT. This sequence encodes CASRVERDTGELFF.

This chain uses TRBV29-1 with TRBJ2-5; 9 positions agree with TRBD1. The CDR3 is 14 residues long. V trimming: 0 bases; J trimming: 7 bases; junction bases outside the gene matches: 6. Germline CDR1 is SQVTM and CDR2 is ANQGSEA. CDR3 residues: CSVEEGQGGGTQYF. Here the CDR3 DNA reads TGCAGCGTTGAAGAGGGACAGGGTGGGGGGACCCAGTACTTC.

This clone was seen a handful of times. The V gene is TRBV30, the J gene TRBJ1-5; D is undetermined. Deletions cut 4 bases from V and 2 bases from J, with 9 bases between. The CDR3 has 13 amino acids. Germline CDR1 GTSNPN, CDR2 SVGIG (reference sequence). The CDR3: CAWTFGGNQPQHF. DNA for the CDR3: TGTGCCTGGACTTTTGGGGGCAATCAGCCCCAGCATTTT.

The chain recombines TRBV9 with TRBJ1-2, with a tentative D call TRBD1 (5 bases). This CDR3 has 14 amino acids. From germline, CDR1 is SGDLS and CDR2 YYNGEE. V lost 7 bases to trimming and J lost 0 bases, with 13 bases between them. The CDR3 reads CASGGGAPNYGYTF. The CDR3 DNA reads TGTGCCAGCGGGGGGGGAGCCCCTAACTATGGCTACACCTTC. Full variable domain (remainder filled in from reference TRBV9 and TRBJ1-2): DSGVTQTPKHLITATGQRVTLRCSPRSGDLSVYWYQQSLDQGLQFLIQYYNGEERAKGNILERFSAQQFPDLHSELNLSSLELGDSALYFCASGGGAPNYGYTFGSGTRLTVV.

The J gene is TRBJ2-3, the V gene TRBV6-2 or TRBV6-3; either TRBD1 or TRBD2 may supply D (5 bases each). Germline V gene data show CDR1 as MNHEY and CDR2 as SVGEGT. The CDR3 is 15 residues long. Trimming took 6 bases from V and 0 from J, leaving 13 bases between them. CDR3 nucleotide sequence: TGTGCCAGCAGCCCCATGGGGGTGAGCACAGATACGCAGTATTTT. Its protein product is CASSPMGVSTDTQYF.

This clone appeared a few times. V and J are TRBV7-8 and TRBJ2-7, with D maybe TRBD1 (6 bases). Germline V gene sequence: CDR1 SGHVS, CDR2 FQNEAQ. Between the trimmed V and J ends, which lost 1 base and 2 bases, there was a span of 9 bases. The CDR3 totals 14 residues. The CDR3 region has the DNA TGTGCCAGCAGCTTAGGGACAGTGGCCTACGAGCAGTACTTC. As protein: CASSLGTVAYEQYF.

This rearrangement joins TRBV5-1 to TRBJ2-7; D possibly corresponds to TRBD1 (6 bases). The V and J ends lost 0 bases and 0 bases respectively, with 19 bases between them. The CDR3 covers 18 residues. Germline CDR1 and CDR2: SGHRS and YFSETQ. CDR3: CASSLAGTLVGTSYEQYF. As DNA, the CDR3 is TGCGCCAGCAGCTTGGCCGGGACATTGGTCGGCACCTCCTACGAGCAGTACTTC.

The genes are TRBV6-2 or TRBV6-3 and TRBJ2-2; TRBD1 aligns across 9 bases. The V and J ends lost 6 bases and 8 bases, in that order; junction bases with no gene match: 10. The CDR3 covers 15 residues. CDR1 MNHEY and CDR2 SVGEGT come from the germline V gene. This chain's CDR3 is CASSRGQGKPGELFF. The DNA of the CDR3 is TGTGCCAGCAGCCGGGGACAGGGAAAACCAGGGGAGCTGTTTTTT.

The chain joins TRBV28 to TRBJ2-3, with D uncertain. Trimming left V 5 bases short and J 2 bases short, with 32 bases between. Per germline, CDR1 MDHEN and CDR2 SYDVKM. This CDR3 spans 21 amino acids. This chain's CDR3 is CASSSARLQLSLRPSTDTQYF. In DNA, the CDR3 is TGTGCCAGCAGTAGCGCGCGACTTCAACTATCCCTCCGCCCCTCCACAGATACGCAGTATTTT. The full variable domain, its missing parts supplied by reference TRBV28 and TRBJ2-3, is DVKVTQSSRYLVKRTGEKVFLECVQDMDHENMFWYRQDPGLGLRLIYFSYDVKMKEKGDIPEGYSVSREKKERFSLILESASTNQTSMYLCASSSARLQLSLRPSTDTQYFGPGTRLTVL.

Only one count was recorded for this clone. This chain uses TRBV19 with TRBJ2-7, with 8 positions matching TRBD2. In germline, CDR1 is LNHDA, CDR2 SQIVND (reference sequence). The CDR3 has 15 amino acids. V shed 3 bases and J 2 bases; nucleotides not matched to a gene: 6. In nucleotides, the CDR3 is TGTGCCAGTAGTATGGTGGCGGGAGGACCCTACGAGCAGTACTTC. As protein: CASSMVAGGPYEQYF. Complete variable domain (other parts from reference TRBV19 and TRBJ2-7): DGGITQSPKYLFRKEGQNVTLSCEQNLNHDAMYWYRQDPGQGLRLIYYSQIVNDFQKGDIAEGYSVSREKKESFPLTVTSAQKNPTAFYLCASSMVAGGPYEQYFGPGTRLTVT.

This clone is a singleton in its sample. V gene TRBV7-8 combines with J gene TRBJ1-1, with D unresolved. CDR1 is SGHVS, CDR2 FQNEAQ, per germline. Trimming shortened V by 2 bases and J by 2 bases, and 9 bases separated the two germline ends. The CDR3 is made up of 14 amino acids. CDR3 amino acids: CASSLSPGNTEAFF. The CDR3 bases are TGTGCCAGCAGCTTATCGCCAGGAAACACTGAAGCTTTCTTT.

The genes are TRBV3-1 (or the pseudogene TRBV3-2) and TRBJ1-2; perhaps TRBD1 as D (5 bases). V was trimmed by 4 bases and J by 1 base, leaving 13 bases between them. The germline CDR1 and CDR2 sequences are LGHDT and YNNKEL (reference sequence). This CDR3 has 15 residues. CDR3 protein: CASSRLDNYNYGYTF. CDR3 sequence (DNA): TGTGCCAGCAGCCGGTTGGACAACTATAACTATGGCTACACCTTC.

This clone came up a few times. The V and J genes are TRBV7-9 and TRBJ2-1; the D is unclear. The V and J ends lost 5 bases and 8 bases respectively, with 16 bases between them. This CDR3 spans 14 amino acids. Germline loops: CDR1 SEHNR, CDR2 FQNEAQ (reference sequence). The CDR3 region is CASSPRAAVDEQFF. CDR3 DNA sequence: TGTGCCAGCAGCCCCCGGGCGGCGGTCGATGAGCAGTTCTTC.

The V gene is TRBV19, the J gene TRBJ1-4, with 7 bases identical to TRBD1. Germline V gene lookup returns CDR1 LNHDA and CDR2 SQIVND (reference sequence). CDR3 length: 16 residues. Unmatched junction bases numbered 12, after V lost 6 bases and J lost 5 bases. The CDR3 DNA follows: TGTGCCAGTAGCAGTCCACCAGGGGGAAGAAATGAAAAACTGTTTTTT. Amino acid sequence: CASSSPPGGRNEKLFF.

The chain links TRBV6-2 or TRBV6-3 to TRBJ2-7; D might be TRBD2 (5 bases). The germline gives CDR1 MNHEY, CDR2 SVGEGT. V dropped 2 bases and J dropped 0 bases, with 11 bases sitting between them. The CDR3 covers 15 residues. In DNA, the CDR3 is TGTGCCAGCAGTTACCAGCGGAGGAGCTCCTACGAGCAGTACTTC. As protein: CASSYQRRSSYEQYF.

In nucleotides, the CDR3 is TGTGCCACCAGCAGAGAAGGGTATGGCTACACCTTC. Its protein is CATSREGYGYTF. This rearrangement joins TRBV15 to TRBJ1-2; D call uncertain. Between the trimmed V and J ends, which lost 0 bases and 5 bases, there was a span of 4 bases. CDR3 length: 12 amino acids. CDR1 and CDR2 (germline): LNHNV, YYDKDF (reference sequence).

The chain employs TRBV6-5 and TRBJ2-3; 13 nucleotides align to TRBD2. CDR1 MNHEY and CDR2 SVGAGI come from the germline V gene. The V segment lost 8 bases and the J segment 8 bases; nucleotides outside the gene matches: 10. The CDR3 is made up of 15 amino acids. The chain's CDR3 is CASEGLAGSPGTQYF. The CDR3 DNA reads TGTGCCAGCGAGGGACTAGCGGGGTCCCCGGGTACGCAGTATTTT.